The clone carrying this T cell receptor beta chain was found a few times. Its antigen is undetermined. This same CDR3 is encoded by further DNA sequences in the sample. The data belong to a study of shared clonotypes between healthy human individuals. Background on the study: Per donor, three plates held CD4 naive cells, three held CD4 memory, two held CD8 naive and one held CD8 memory.

With 0 bases removed from V and 4 bases from J, the gap between germline ends came to 10 bases. The CDR3 runs to 15 residues. The V gene's germline CDR1 is SGHTA and CDR2 FQGNSA. The method was immunoSEQ multiplex PCR; TCRdb's version includes in-frame clones alone and lacks a portion of them. This sample carries about 980,000 clones, more than 75% of them seen once, and the ten largest clones take roughly 1.5%. Broader study findings: Clonotypes that were shared across a handful of donors made up 4.5% to 5% of naive CD4 clonotypes. Deeper or shallower sequencing was expected to change how clonotypes are shared among donors.

This sequence joins TRBV7-2 and TRBJ1-3, with D perhaps matching TRBD1 (6 bases). The sequenced sample was memory CD4+ T cells sorted from blood. Subset reported: CD45RA-negative fraction. The receptor's source is a man aged 18 to 30 in good health. The CDR3 reads CASSLAAGGGNTIYF. CDR3 DNA: TGTGCCAGCAGCTTAGCAGCGGGGGGCGGAAACACCATATATTTT.